This T cell receptor (beta chain) was sequenced during a study of cytomegalovirus exposure and HLA in healthy donors. With 60 Vbeta and 13 Jbeta primers, the PCR was carried out. Assay: immunoSEQ multiplex PCR; the TCRdb copy retains only in-frame clones and omits some. The sample records fewer than 150,000 clones, 65% to 80% being singletons. V was pared by 6 bases and J by 4 bases, with 18 bases of the junction left unmatched. The CDR3 covers 19 residues. Regarding this clone: Its specificity is unknown.

Overall study findings and caveats: With high specificity and sensitivity, the classifier reportedly diagnosed cytomegalovirus status.

The sequenced sample consisted of PBMCs. V and J are TRBV23-1 and TRBJ2-5; 12 bases fit TRBD1. TRBV23-1 is labeled an ORF, and its function is uncertain. This receptor was identified in a woman aged 35 to 49 in good health and CMV-seropositive. In DNA, the CDR3 is TGCGCCAGCAGGCTCCCTGCCCGGGACAGGGGGCGCGTGGGAGAGACCCAGTACTTC. It codes for CASRLPARDRGRVGETQYF.